The 4 T cell receptor beta chains below were found in one sample sequenced in a study of T cell clonality in common variable immunodeficiency (dated by TCRdb to 2013 to 2016). The library was generated by the immunoSEQ multiplex PCR assay. TCRdb retrieved this table from immuneACCESS and kept in-frame rearrangements only. Not all clones are present; in checked studies, unresolved V genes account for under half, and no reason is known for the remainder. For this sample, 40,000 to 55,000 clones are listed, none of them singletons. The ten largest make up about 5.9% of the sample. The specimen sequenced was peripheral blood mononuclear cells. These receptors were obtained from a person aged 18 to 75 in good health.

This clone occurred many times. The read finishes 3 residues shy of the CDR3 end, and the germline J gene is used to complete it. This sequence joins TRBV6-2 or TRBV6-3 and TRBJ1-5; D unresolved. V lost 4 bases to trimming and J lost 3 bases, with 10 bases between them. The germline gives CDR1 MNHEY, CDR2 SVGEGT. The CDR3 extends over 14 amino acids. CDR3 in amino acids: CASSWTDYNQPQHF. The covered CDR3 bases are TGTGCCAGCAGTTGGACTGACTACAATCAGCCC.

This clone showed up just a few times. The read ends 3 residues shy of where the CDR3 ends; the end is completed using the germline J gene. The chain couples TRBV19 to TRBJ1-1, with D possibly matching TRBD1 (5 bases). The CDR3 has 15 residues. V was trimmed by 6 bases and J by 1 base, leaving 15 bases between them. Germline lookup yields CDR1 LNHDA and CDR2 SQIVND (reference sequence). This CDR3 reads CASRRGGARNTEAFF. The part of the CDR3 DNA that was read is TGTGCCAGTAGAAGGGGCGGGGCCCGGAACACTGAA.

This clone was picked up many times. The read terminates 3 residues before the CDR3 end, so the remaining end is supplied by the germline J gene. The chain recombines TRBV29-1 with TRBJ2-5, with D possibly TRBD1 on 7 matching bases. Per germline, CDR1 SQVTM and CDR2 ANQGSEA. CDR3 length equals 15 residues. Trimming shortened V by 8 bases and J by 0 bases, and 19 bases separated the two germline ends. The sequenced CDR3 bases are TGCAGCACCGCGGGGACGACAGGGAACCAAGAGACC. Its translation is CSTAGTTGNQET. The CDR3, in full, reads CSTAGTTGNQETQYF. Looking up the rest from reference TRBV29-1 and TRBJ2-5 gives the full variable domain: SAVISQKPSRDICQRGTSLTIQCQVDSQVTMMFWYRQQPGQSLTLIATANQGSEATYESGFVIDKFPISRPNLTFSTLTVSNMSPEDSSIYLCSTAGTTGNQETQYFGPGTRLLVL.

The table lists this clone with many counts. The DNA ends 3 residues before the CDR3 does, and the rest of the CDR3 is filled in from the germline J gene. This chain uses TRBV5-1 with TRBJ2-1, with 10 bases matching TRBD2. J was trimmed by 8 bases and V by 1 base; bases with no gene match: 6. Germline CDR1 and CDR2: SGHRS and YFSETQ. The CDR3 runs 15 residues. Incomplete CDR3 DNA: TGCGCCAGCAGCTTGCCTACTAGCGGGGAGGATGAG. It is translated as CASSLPTSGEDE. In full, the CDR3 reads CASSLPTSGEDEQFF.